This record covers a single T cell receptor (beta chain). The antigen is unknown. Sequencing relied on a cDNA template that was reverse transcribed from extracted RNA. The data were produced by immunoSEQ multiplex PCR, yet TCRdb's version contains in-frame clones alone and is incomplete. Of more than 100,000 clones detected, about 60% appear once; the ten largest clones hold around 8.5%. CD4+ and CD8+ T cells were sorted from PBMCs. These data are taken from a study of CD8+ T cells in alopecia areata. General study results and limits: Sequences from scalp samples also cover resident alphabeta T cells of normal skin. In lesional scalp, particularly from alopecia totalis/universalis, clonality was higher than in normal scalp. Patients showed less clear TCR sequence sharing than mice, possibly partly because of HLA diversity.

Germline V gene lookup returns CDR1 SGHTA and CDR2 FQGNSA. V dropped 5 bases and J dropped 4 bases, with 14 bases sitting between them. This CDR3 has 14 amino acids. The sequencing input was CD4+ T cells sorted from blood. This receptor was taken from a human donor in good health. This chain connects TRBV7-2 to TRBJ2-5, with D uncertain. CDR3 in DNA: TGTGCCAGCAGCCCTAACCGCGGTGGAGAGACCCAGTACTTC. It is translated as CASSPNRGGETQYF.